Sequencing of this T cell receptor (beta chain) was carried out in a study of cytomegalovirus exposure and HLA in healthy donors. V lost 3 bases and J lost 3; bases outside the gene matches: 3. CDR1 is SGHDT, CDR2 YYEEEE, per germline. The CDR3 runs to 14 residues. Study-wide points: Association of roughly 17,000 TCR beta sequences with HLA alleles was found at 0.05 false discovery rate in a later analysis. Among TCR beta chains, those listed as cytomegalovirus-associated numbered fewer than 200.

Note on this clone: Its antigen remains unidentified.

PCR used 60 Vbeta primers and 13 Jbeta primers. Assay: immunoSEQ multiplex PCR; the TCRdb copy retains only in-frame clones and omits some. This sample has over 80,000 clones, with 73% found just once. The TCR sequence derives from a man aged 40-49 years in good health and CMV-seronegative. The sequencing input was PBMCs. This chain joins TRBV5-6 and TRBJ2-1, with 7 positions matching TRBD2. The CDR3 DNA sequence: TGTGCCAGCAGCTCGGGGGGTCACTACAATGAGCAGTTCTTC. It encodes CASSSGGHYNEQFF.